This T cell receptor beta chain was sequenced during a study of blood T cell repertoires in COVID-19. Study overall: Nucleic acid was either cDNA or gDNA, and it came from T cells, B-cell-depleted T cells, or PBMCs.

In the authors' methods: Nucleated cell counts were estimated from reference gene primer amplification. This table comes from immunoSEQ multiplex PCR, and its TCRdb copy is limited to in-frame clones, with some not included. V and J calls and clone size follow that table, whereas D and trimming were derived from the DNA. The sample includes 280,000 or so clones, 83% of them seen just once. Germline V gene sequence: CDR1 MNHEY, CDR2 SMNVEV (reference sequence). The CDR3 extends over 17 amino acids. Trimming took off 2 bases at V and 8 bases at J, with 19 bases between the two ends. V and J are TRBV27 and TRBJ1-6, with D perhaps matching TRBD1 (6 bases). This TCR was recovered from a woman between 50 and 59 years old who had recovered from COVID-19. The sequencing sample was made of peripheral blood. The CDR3 region has the DNA TGTGCCAGCAGTTTAACCCCGGACAGCGCGAGGGATTCACCCCTCCACTTT. The encoded protein is CASSLTPDSARDSPLHF.